This entry lists 4 T cell receptor beta chains sequenced from one sample in a study of shared clonotypes between healthy human individuals. The table came from immunoSEQ multiplex PCR; TCRdb's copy has only in-frame clones and leaves some out. The repertoire includes millions of clones, approximately 95% of them detected once, and about 0.39% sits in the top ten. Sequences were obtained from naive CD4+ T cells from PBMCs. Described subset: CD45RA+ positively selected. The receptors were sampled from a man between 18 and 29 years old in good health. Some clones in this sample may be carry-over from other donors' samples.

The V call is TRBV5-1, the J call TRBJ1-1, with 10 positions matching TRBD1. The germline V gene encodes CDR1 SGHRS and CDR2 YFSETQ. V was pared by 7 bases and J by 5 bases, with 8 bases of the junction left unmatched. The CDR3 totals 14 residues. The CDR3 nucleotides are TGCGCCAGCGGACAGGACAGGGGGAGTACTGAAGCTTTCTTT. Encoded protein: CASGQDRGSTEAFF.

The rearrangement links TRBV27 to TRBJ2-7; TRBD1 might be the D (7 bases). Trimming took off 5 bases at V and 1 base at J, with 18 bases between the two ends. The CDR3 is 16 residues long. Germline loops: CDR1 MNHEY, CDR2 SMNVEV (reference sequence). CDR3 region: CASSPLGGTASYEQYF. The CDR3, as DNA: TGTGCCAGCAGTCCACTTGGGGGGACAGCGTCCTACGAGCAGTACTTC.

The chain links TRBV7-9 to TRBJ2-1; D not certain. This CDR3 contains 16 residues. V lost 5 bases and J 0 bases, leaving 14 bases between the germline ends. Germline V gives CDR1 SEHNR, CDR2 FQNEAQ (reference sequence). The CDR3 DNA follows: TGTGCCAGCAGCCTAAGCGTTTTGCGCTCCTACAATGAGCAGTTCTTC. Translated: CASSLSVLRSYNEQFF.

The chain has TRBV7-3 and TRBJ2-3, with 7 bases fitting TRBD2. The trim removed 4 bases at V and 0 bases at J, leaving 4 bases unmatched. Per the germline V gene, CDR1 is SGHTA and CDR2 is FQGTGA. The CDR3 runs 15 residues. The CDR3 DNA reads as TGTGCCAGCAGCTGGGAGGGGTCTAGCACAGATACGCAGTATTTT. Amino acid sequence: CASSWEGSSTDTQYF.